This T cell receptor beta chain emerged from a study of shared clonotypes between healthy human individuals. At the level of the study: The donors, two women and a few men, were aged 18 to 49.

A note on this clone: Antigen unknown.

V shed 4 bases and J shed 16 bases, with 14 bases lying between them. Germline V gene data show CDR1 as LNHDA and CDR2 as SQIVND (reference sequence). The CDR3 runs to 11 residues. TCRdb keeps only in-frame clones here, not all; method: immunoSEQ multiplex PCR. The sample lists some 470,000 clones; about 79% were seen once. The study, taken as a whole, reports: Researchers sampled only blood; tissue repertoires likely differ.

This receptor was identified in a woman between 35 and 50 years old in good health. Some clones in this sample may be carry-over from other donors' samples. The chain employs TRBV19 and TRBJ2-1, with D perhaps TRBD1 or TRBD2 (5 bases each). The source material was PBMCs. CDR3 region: CASSTGTSHFF. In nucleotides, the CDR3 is TGTGCCAGTAGTACCGGGACCAGCCATTTCTTC.